The T cell receptor (beta chain) under discussion was sequenced for a study of blood T cell repertoires in COVID-19. Study details: T cells, B-cell-depleted T cells, or PBMCs provided the cDNA or gDNA that served as material.

Assay used: immunoSEQ multiplex PCR; TCRdb lists only in-frame clones, some missing. Of 59,000 or so clones detected, approximately 91% appear once; the ten largest clones hold around 1.5%. V shed 2 bases and J shed 12 bases, with 16 bases lying between them. The CDR3 covers 14 residues. Germline CDR1 is MNHEY and CDR2 is SVGAGI. The source material was peripheral blood. The clonotype was recovered from a human donor in a cohort sampled during active COVID-19. V and J are TRBV6-5 and TRBJ1-4; D is unresolved. The CDR3 is CASSYRGGPMELFF. The CDR3 DNA is TGTGCCAGCAGTTACCGTGGCGGGCCGATGGAACTGTTTTTT.